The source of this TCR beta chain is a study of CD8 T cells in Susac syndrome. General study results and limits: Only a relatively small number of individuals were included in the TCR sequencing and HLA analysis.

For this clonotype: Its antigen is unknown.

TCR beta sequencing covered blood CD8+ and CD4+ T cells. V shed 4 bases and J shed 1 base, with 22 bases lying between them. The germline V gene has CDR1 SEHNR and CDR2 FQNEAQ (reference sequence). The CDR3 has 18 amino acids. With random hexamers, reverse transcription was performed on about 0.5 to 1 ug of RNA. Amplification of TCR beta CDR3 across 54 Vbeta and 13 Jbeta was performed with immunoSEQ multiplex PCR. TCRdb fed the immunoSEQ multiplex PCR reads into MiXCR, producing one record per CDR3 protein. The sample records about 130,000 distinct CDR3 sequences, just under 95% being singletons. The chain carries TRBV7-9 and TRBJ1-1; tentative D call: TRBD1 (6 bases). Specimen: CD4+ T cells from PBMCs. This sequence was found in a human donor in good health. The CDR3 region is CASSSTGVHSPGNTEAFF. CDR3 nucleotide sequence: TGTGCCAGCAGCTCGACAGGCGTTCACTCCCCGGGGAACACTGAAGCTTTCTTT.